Following are 10 T cell receptor beta chains from one sample sequenced in a study of early T cells in non-severe SARS-CoV-2 infection (dated by TCRdb to the early 2020s). Receptor libraries were prepared by 5' RACE. The sequencer was a NextSeq 500. TCRdb redid the processing of the public reads, applying fastp at Q25 and MiXCR, and retained in-frame beta chains. Identical CDR3 protein sequences are pooled into one entry, listed with their most common genes and DNA. The sample profile shows roughly 81,000 distinct CDR3 sequences; about 12% of them were found once. Over 2% of the sample is held by the ten biggest clonotypes. Sequencing was performed on whole blood. These TCRs come from an adult who was a healthcare worker with PCR-confirmed SARS-CoV-2 infection or an uninfected control (not recorded which).

The chain recombines TRBV10-1 with TRBJ1-2, with D tentatively TRBD1 (5 bases). The germline CDR1 and CDR2 sequences are WNHNN and SYGVQD (reference sequence). V was pared by 0 bases and J by 5 bases, with 7 bases between. The CDR3 extends over 13 amino acids. The CDR3 loop is CASSESGGYGYTF. Here the CDR3 DNA reads TGCGCCAGCAGTGAGTCGGGGGGGTATGGCTACACCTTC.

The table lists this clonotype with a few counts. The V call is TRBV15, the J call TRBJ1-2; no clear D gene. From germline, CDR1 is LNHNV and CDR2 YYDKDF (reference sequence). Trimming took off 0 bases at V and 3 bases at J, with 11 bases between the two ends. This CDR3 region has 15 residues. The CDR3 DNA reads as TGTGCCACCAGCAGAGAAAGGGAATTAGACTATGGCTACACCTTC. Its translation: CATSRERELDYGYTF.

This clonotype was seen only a few times. J is TRBJ1-1 and V is TRBV6-5; D possibly corresponds to TRBD1 (6 bases). Trimming removed 6 bases at V and 2 bases at J, with 10 bases between. The CDR3 totals 13 residues. The germline gives CDR1 MNHEY, CDR2 SVGAGI. CDR3 protein: CASRNRDNTEAFF. For the CDR3, the DNA is TGTGCCAGCAGAAACAGGGATAACACTGAAGCTTTCTTT.

This clonotype was observed many times. The chain has TRBV6-1 and TRBJ2-2, with 12 nucleotides matching TRBD2. Germline trimming cut 10 bases from V and 8 bases from J; bases unmatched to any gene: 8. The CDR3 consists of 14 residues. CDR1 is MNHNS and CDR2 is SASEGT in the germline V gene. CDR3: CATDLAGGPGELFF. CDR3 nucleotide sequence: TGTGCCACCGATCTAGCGGGGGGGCCAGGGGAGCTGTTTTTT.

J is TRBJ2-1 and V is TRBV7-9; D uncertain. CDR3 length equals 15 residues. The V gene lost 1 base and the J gene lost 1 base, with 8 bases spanning the gap. Germline V gene data show CDR1 as SEHNR and CDR2 as FQNEAQ (reference sequence). The CDR3 nucleotides are TGTGCCAGCAGCTTAGACGGCGGATCCTACAATGAGCAGTTCTTC. This gives the protein CASSLDGGSYNEQFF.

The sample holds many counts of this clonotype. The V call is TRBV12-3 or TRBV12-4, the J call TRBJ2-6; D gene unclear. V lost 5 bases and J 4 bases, leaving 12 bases between the germline ends. The CDR3 runs 15 residues. As DNA, the CDR3 is TGTGCCAGCAGTCCCTTAGGAACCGGGGCCAACGTCCTGACTTTC. Protein: CASSPLGTGANVLTF.

This clonotype was detected many times. The genes are TRBV20-1 and TRBJ2-1; 12 bases match TRBD2. Looked up from germline, CDR1 is DFQATT and CDR2 is SNEGSKA (reference sequence). There are 14 residues in the CDR3. The ends lost 2 bases at V and 7 bases at J; junction bases unmatched: 3. This chain's CDR3 is CSARLAGGRNEQFF. The CDR3 nucleotides are TGCAGTGCTAGACTAGCGGGGGGGAGGAATGAGCAGTTCTTC.

This clonotype showed up many times. The chain combines TRBV6-2 or TRBV6-3 with TRBJ2-5; D unclear. Germline V gives CDR1 MNHEY, CDR2 SVGEGT. The CDR3 is 12 amino acids. V shed 2 bases and J shed 3 bases, with 4 bases lying between them. CDR3 DNA: TGTGCCAGCAGTTACCGAGAAGAGACCCAGTACTTC. Amino acid sequence: CASSYREETQYF.

This clonotype turned up a few times. The chain recombines TRBV6-1 with TRBJ1-5; 7 nucleotides line up with TRBD1. CDR3 length equals 13 residues. Germline CDR1 and CDR2: MNHNS and SASEGT. Unmatched junction bases numbered 5, after V lost 6 bases and J lost 6 bases. In DNA, the CDR3 is TGTGCCAGCAGCGTTGACAGGGCTCAGCCCCAGCATTTT. Residues: CASSVDRAQPQHF.

The V gene is TRBV28, the J gene TRBJ1-4, with 7 bases lining up with TRBD1. The CDR3 length is 14 residues. The germline V gene encodes CDR1 MDHEN and CDR2 SYDVKM. The J segment lost 6 bases and the V segment lost 1 base, leaving 2 bases of the junction unmatched. DNA of the CDR3: TGTGCCAGCAGTTTATTAGGGGGCTATGAAAAACTGTTTTTT. Its translation is CASSLLGGYEKLFF.